This entry features one TCR beta chain sequence. Per germline, CDR1 MNHEY and CDR2 SMNVEV (reference sequence). CDR3 size: 16 residues. Trimming cost V 7 bases and J 6 bases; bases outside gene matches: 12. The record originates from a study of blood T cell repertoires in COVID-19. The wider study: From the United States, Italy and Spain came samples of acute and convalescent COVID-19.

Participants were aged 18 to 89 years from approximately 23 US areas. Per the study methods: Researchers report that nucleated cell counts were estimated from reference gene primer amplification. The method was immunoSEQ multiplex PCR; TCRdb's version includes in-frame clones alone and lacks a portion of them. V and J calls and clone size follow that table, whereas D and trimming were derived from the DNA. The data hold about 130,000 clones, with around 80% observed a single time. The sequence was obtained from a woman aged 50 to 60 who had recovered from COVID-19. The rearrangement joins TRBV27 to TRBJ2-2; 9 positions match TRBD2. Sequenced input: PBMCs or T cells enriched from blood (not recorded which). The chain's CDR3 is CASKEDWASGAGELFF. CDR3 in DNA: TGTGCCAGCAAAGAAGACTGGGCTAGCGGGGCCGGGGAGCTGTTTTTT.